Presented here are 26 T cell receptor beta chains from one specimen sequenced in a study of T cell responses to AZD1222 COVID-19 vaccine. Libraries were prepared by immunoSEQ multiplex PCR; TCRdb keeps only in-frame clonotypes and omits some of them. The table shows some 120,000 clones, with 80% to 90% occurring only once. The sequencing used peripheral blood, collected on day 0 of MenACWY control vaccination. Source of these receptors: an adult in good health.

V gene TRBV6-5 combines with J gene TRBJ1-2; tentatively, D is TRBD1 (5 bases). This CDR3 comprises 15 residues. CDR1 and CDR2 from the germline V gene are MNHEY and SVGAGI. Trimming took off 2 bases at V and 2 bases at J, with 12 bases between the two ends. CDR3 amino acids: CASSYLWGYNYGYTF. The CDR3 DNA reads as TGTGCCAGCAGTTACCTTTGGGGGTACAACTATGGCTACACCTTC.

The V gene is TRBV19, the J gene TRBJ1-2, with D perhaps matching TRBD1 (5 bases). Trimming removed 10 bases at V and 8 bases at J, with 14 bases between. This CDR3 is 11 amino acids long. Germline loops: CDR1 LNHDA, CDR2 SQIVND (reference sequence). For the CDR3, the DNA is TGTGCCACGGACGGGGGAGGAGGCTACACCTTC. Translation: CATDGGGGYTF. Supplemented by reference TRBV19 and TRBJ1-2, the full variable domain reads DGGITQSPKYLFRKEGQNVTLSCEQNLNHDAMYWYRQDPGQGLRLIYYSQIVNDFQKGDIAEGYSVSREKKESFPLTVTSAQKNPTAFYLCATDGGGGYTFGSGTRLTVV.

This clone was picked up a small number of times. The rearrangement links TRBV3-1 (or the pseudogene TRBV3-2) to TRBJ2-7; perhaps TRBD2 as D (6 bases). Germline CDR1 reads LGHDT; CDR2 reads YNNKEL (reference sequence). The ends were cut back, 4 bases at V and 2 bases at J, with 12 bases in the middle. The CDR3 spans 14 residues. The CDR3 nucleotides are TGTGCCAGCAGCCGCGGCGCGGGGACCTACGAGCAGTACTTC. Encoded protein: CASSRGAGTYEQYF.

Here the CDR3 DNA reads TGTGCCAGCAGGATACAAGATCAAGAGACCCAGTACTTC. Amino acid sequence: CASRIQDQETQYF. The genes are TRBV7-9 and TRBJ2-5; no definite D call. The CDR3 extends over 13 amino acids. Germline CDR1 is SEHNR and CDR2 is FQNEAQ (reference sequence). V gave up 6 bases and J gave up 2 bases, with 10 bases separating them.

This chain links TRBV28 with TRBJ2-7, with TRBD1 identical over 11 bases. Germline V gives CDR1 MDHEN, CDR2 SYDVKM. The CDR3 is 15 residues long. With V trimmed by 5 bases and J by 2 bases, 5 bases remained unmatched. CDR3 DNA sequence: TGTGCCAGCAGTCTCAGGACAGGGGGCACCTACGAGCAGTACTTC. Translated, it gives CASSLRTGGTYEQYF. The full variable domain, its missing parts supplied by reference TRBV28 and TRBJ2-7, is DVKVTQSSRYLVKRTGEKVFLECVQDMDHENMFWYRQDPGLGLRLIYFSYDVKMKEKGDIPEGYSVSREKKERFSLILESASTNQTSMYLCASSLRTGGTYEQYFGPGTRLTVT.

This clone was picked up a small number of times. This rearrangement joins TRBV29-1 to TRBJ2-1, with D unclear. Germline-derived CDR1 and CDR2 are SQVTM and ANQGSEA. This CDR3 spans 12 amino acids. V dropped 4 bases and J dropped 5 bases, with 9 bases sitting between them. DNA for the CDR3: TGCAGCGTTGCGTCGTGGAACAATGAGCAGTTCTTC. This codes for CSVASWNNEQFF.

This rearrangement joins TRBV2 to TRBJ2-7; 8 nucleotides match TRBD1. The CDR3 length is 15 residues. Trimming took 6 bases from V and 0 from J; bases not matched to a gene: 7. Germline V gives CDR1 SNHLY, CDR2 FYNNEI. The CDR3 loop reads CASSGPGQGSYEQYF. Written as DNA, the CDR3 is TGTGCCAGCAGCGGCCCTGGACAGGGCTCCTACGAGCAGTACTTC.

The rearrangement joins TRBV10-1 to TRBJ2-3; TRBD1 aligns across 7 bases. After removal of 6 bases from V and 2 bases from J, the junction contained 17 bases not matched to a gene. Per germline, CDR1 WNHNN and CDR2 SYGVQD (reference sequence). This CDR3 has 18 amino acids. CDR3 region: CASSIKDRVVDHTDTQYF. CDR3 nucleotides: TGCGCCAGCAGCATAAAAGACAGGGTAGTTGATCACACAGATACGCAGTATTTT.

The chain combines TRBV28 with TRBJ1-5; weak D call: TRBD1 (5 bases). The germline gives CDR1 MDHEN, CDR2 SYDVKM. This CDR3 spans 16 amino acids. With 8 bases removed from V and 0 bases from J, the gap between germline ends came to 17 bases. The CDR3 DNA reads as TGTGCCAGCGCTTTTCGGGGGTTTTATAGCAATCAGCCCCAGCATTTT. This gives the protein CASAFRGFYSNQPQHF.

Details on this clone: The same CDR3 is also encoded by other DNA sequences in this sample. The chain joins TRBV7-3 to TRBJ1-1, with TRBD1 identical over 7 bases. Germline loops: CDR1 SGHTA, CDR2 FQGTGA. Trimming removed 3 bases from V and 5 bases from J; junction bases left unmatched: 3. This CDR3 comprises 13 residues. The CDR3 bases are TGTGCCAGCAGCTTGACAGGGCGGACTGAAGCTTTCTTT. Translated: CASSLTGRTEAFF. Based on the CDR3 plus reference TRBV7-3 and TRBJ1-1, the full variable domain is GAGVSQTPSNKVTEKGKYVELRCDPISGHTALYWYRQSLGQGPEFLIYFQGTGAADDSGLPNDRFFAVRPEGSVSTLKIQRTERGDSAVYLCASSLTGRTEAFFGQGTRLTVV.

This rearrangement joins TRBV6-5 to TRBJ1-1, with D perhaps TRBD1 (6 bases). Between the trimmed V and J ends, which lost 0 bases and 0 bases, there was a span of 11 bases. Germline loops: CDR1 MNHEY, CDR2 SVGAGI. This CDR3 region has 16 residues. The CDR3 DNA reads TGTGCCAGCAGTTACTCGAGCACAGGGCTGAACACTGAAGCTTTCTTT. It translates to CASSYSSTGLNTEAFF.

This chain links TRBV5-5 with TRBJ1-4; D unresolved. The ends were cut back, 0 bases at V and 0 bases at J, with 6 bases in the middle. This CDR3 comprises 15 residues. Germline V gene sequence: CDR1 SGHKS, CDR2 YYEKEE (reference sequence). This CDR3 is CASSLGPTTNEKLFF. CDR3 nucleotides: TGTGCCAGCAGCTTGGGGCCAACAACTAATGAAAAACTGTTTTTT.

The chain is built from TRBV11-3 and TRBJ2-7; D may be TRBD2 (5 bases). Per germline, CDR1 SGHNT and CDR2 YENEEA. The V gene lost 4 bases and the J gene lost 2 bases, with 12 bases spanning the gap. The CDR3 is made up of 14 amino acids. This chain's CDR3 is CASSSRDYTYEQYF. For the CDR3, the DNA is TGTGCCAGCAGCTCAAGAGACTACACCTACGAGCAGTACTTC.

The genes are TRBV5-4 and TRBJ2-2; the D gene is possibly TRBD2 (6 bases). V lost 4 bases and J 7 bases, leaving 17 bases between the germline ends. The length of the CDR3 is 15 residues. Germline V gene data show CDR1 as SGHNT and CDR2 as YYREEE (reference sequence). CDR3 in amino acids: CASSRTGSTIGELFF. The CDR3 DNA is TGTGCCAGCAGCAGGACCGGGAGCACGATCGGGGAGCTGTTTTTT.

The chain joins TRBV30 to TRBJ1-2; D might be TRBD1 (6 bases). V was cut by 5 bases and J by 0 bases, with 10 bases left in between. The CDR3 has 13 residues. The germline V gene encodes CDR1 GTSNPN and CDR2 SVGIG (reference sequence). The CDR3: CAWGDTSNYGYTF. CDR3 bases: TGTGCCTGGGGGGACACTTCTAACTATGGCTACACCTTC.

As for this clone: Other DNA sequences in the same sample also yield this CDR3. The chain uses TRBV6-5 and TRBJ2-5; unclear D gene. Trimming removed 2 bases from V and 1 base from J, with 8 bases in between. Germline V gives CDR1 MNHEY, CDR2 SVGAGI. The CDR3 contains 14 residues. CDR3 nucleotides: TGTGCCAGCAGTTACAGGGCTATCCAAGAGACCCAGTACTTC. This sequence encodes CASSYRAIQETQYF.

The chain combines TRBV6-1 with TRBJ2-3, with TRBD2 identical over 14 bases. The CDR3 is 18 residues long. Losses at the gene ends were 2 bases for V and 0 bases for J; bases not matched to a gene: 4. CDR1 MNHNS and CDR2 SASEGT come from the germline V gene. The CDR3 coding sequence is TGTGCCAGCAGTGAAAGACTAGCGGGAGGGGGGAGCACAGATACGCAGTATTTT. This gives the protein CASSERLAGGGSTDTQYF.

This clone was recorded once. This chain links TRBV6-5 with TRBJ2-2, with 8 bases identical to TRBD2. Per germline, CDR1 MNHEY and CDR2 SVGAGI. V lost 7 bases and J lost 5; bases outside the gene matches: 9. The CDR3 is 15 amino acids. The CDR3 spells CASTKSAGGTGELFF. For the CDR3, the DNA is TGTGCCAGCACAAAATCGGCGGGAGGAACCGGGGAGCTGTTTTTT.

This clone was detected only a few times. This sequence joins TRBV28 and TRBJ2-3; TRBD2 matches 9 bases. Trimming took 9 bases from V and 3 from J; bases not matched to a gene: 7. The CDR3 has 14 amino acids. CDR1 MDHEN and CDR2 SYDVKM come from the germline V gene. The CDR3 sequence is CASVAGETTDTQYF. In nucleotides, the CDR3 is TGTGCCAGTGTAGCGGGAGAGACAACAGATACGCAGTATTTT.

The chain recombines TRBV30 with TRBJ2-3, with D tentatively TRBD2 (7 bases). Germline V lookup: CDR1 GTSNPN, CDR2 SVGIG (reference sequence). Trimming removed 4 bases at V and 4 bases at J, with 12 bases between. CDR3 size: 13 residues. The CDR3 region has the DNA TGTGCCTGGACTCTCGGGGGGCCAGATACGCAGTATTTT. This encodes CAWTLGGPDTQYF.

The chain recombines TRBV6-6 with TRBJ1-4; no reliable D call. In germline, CDR1 is MNHNY, CDR2 SVGAGI (reference sequence). Trimming shortened V by 4 bases and J by 6 bases, and 9 bases separated the two germline ends. The CDR3 extends over 13 amino acids. CDR3 DNA: TGTGCCAGCAGTTCCCGGCTAGATGAAAAACTGTTTTTT. Protein sequence: CASSSRLDEKLFF.

The chain links TRBV29-1 to TRBJ1-5; TRBD1 matches 9 bases. There are 13 residues in the CDR3. Germline CDR1 and CDR2: SQVTM and ANQGSEA. J lost 5 bases, V lost 1 base, and 0 bases had no gene match. In DNA form, the CDR3 reads TGCAGCGTTGAAGGGGACAGGGATCAGCCCCAGCATTTT. Translating it yields CSVEGDRDQPQHF.

The chain uses TRBV2 and TRBJ2-1; 10 bases agree with TRBD1. Germline loops: CDR1 SNHLY, CDR2 FYNNEI. J lost 8 bases, V lost 8 bases, and 15 bases had no gene match. This CDR3 region has 16 residues. CDR3 bases: TGTGCCAGCCTGGGTCAACGACAGGGGGCGGCTTATGAGCAGTTCTTC. Its translation: CASLGQRQGAAYEQFF. The variable domain in full, completed from reference TRBV2 and TRBJ2-1, reads EPEVTQTPSHQVTQMGQEVILRCVPISNHLYFYWYRQILGQKVEFLVSFYNNEISEKSEIFDDQFSVERPDGSNFTLKIRSTKLEDSAMYFCASLGQRQGAAYEQFFGPGTRLTVL.

This clone is a singleton in its sample. The chain joins TRBV6-5 to TRBJ1-2; maybe TRBD1 (6 bases). Germline assignment: CDR1 MNHEY and CDR2 SVGAGI. CDR3 size: 14 residues. Trimming left V 8 bases short and J 5 bases short, with 18 bases between. The CDR3 bases are TGTGCCAGCCACCGGGGACGAGGGGGTTATGGCTACACCTTC. Protein sequence: CASHRGRGGYGYTF.

V is TRBV9 and J is TRBJ1-1; D remains unclear. The CDR3 spans 15 residues. CDR1 SGDLS and CDR2 YYNGEE come from the germline V gene. Trimming took 0 bases from V and 5 from J, leaving 14 bases between them. The CDR3 DNA follows: TGTGCCAGCAGCGTAGCGGGCCTAGAACCTACTGAAGCTTTCTTT. Protein: CASSVAGLEPTEAFF.

Only one count was recorded for this clone. The chain employs TRBV21-1 and TRBJ1-2; TRBD1 is taken as the D call from the table, unchecked against the DNA. TRBV21-1 is a pseudogene locus. There are 17 residues in the CDR3. The CDR3 DNA reads as TGTGCCAGCAGTGCGGTCCTGTTCAGGGGGAAGCTTGTTGGCTACACCTTC. This encodes CASSAVLFRGKLVGYTF.